Listed below are T cell receptor beta chains from one sample, sequenced in a study of T cells expressing NK-cell markers. After re-calling the 5' RACE reads, TCRdb lists one entry per CDR3 protein, DNA absent. In total, the table holds about 430,000 distinct CDR3 sequences. Material: blood T cells: a sorted CD56 or NKG2C T cell subset, CD4+ or CD8+ T cells, or bulk PBMC T cells (not recorded which). These receptor sequences come from a woman aged 45-60 years in good health. The CDR3 runs from the conserved cysteine through the conserved F or W.

TRBJ2-7 | TRBV7-2 | CASSLATGMEQYF
TRBJ2-1 | TRBV7-2 | CASSSRWLAGYNEQFF
TRBJ2-1 | TRBV7-9 | CASSFSSGRAWMGNEQFF
TRBJ2-1 | TRBV24-1 | CATRAGGHNEQFF
TRBJ1-1 | TRBV6-5 | CASSYGGTGRAEAFF
TRBJ1-3 | TRBV7-9 | CASSRQGYGNTIYF
TRBJ1-2 | TRBV6-6 | CASRHVDGNYGYTF
TRBJ2-1 | TRBV20-1 | CSARDTAGFSGEQFF
TRBJ2-7 | TRBV20-1 | CSAEGTSGRAVEQYF
TRBJ2-1 | TRBV12-3/TRBV12-4 | CASSFVLAETYNEQFF
TRBJ2-7 | TRBV6-1 | CASSELQLGQYF
TRBJ2-3 | TRBV20-1 | CSARGGDRIATDTQYF
TRBJ1-4 | TRBV7-9 | CASNRATNEKLFF
TRBJ2-4 | TRBV15 | CATSTNLVGRKNIQYF
TRBJ2-2 | TRBV3-1 | CASSQEPGALNTGELFF
TRBJ2-1 | TRBV20-1 | CSARQGSYNEQFF
TRBJ2-2 | TRBV4-1 | CASSQVGNVGELFFF
TRBJ2-5 | TRBV6-2/TRBV6-3 | CASSGGWQETQYF
TRBJ1-6 | TRBV3-1 | CASSPTGSNSPLHF
TRBJ2-5 | TRBV12-3/TRBV12-4 | CASSLEIGLAGQETQYF
TRBJ2-1 | TRBV29-1 | CSVPGTGLNEQFF
TRBJ2-3 | TRBV11-2 | CASSYGLAGASTDTQYF
TRBJ2-1 | TRBV7-2 | CASSPRTSGSREQFF
TRBJ1-4 | TRBV20-1 | CSMNLNERATNEKLFF
TRBJ2-1 | TRBV10-2 | CAATRGYGQFF
TRBJ1-1 | TRBV6-6 | CASSTRFQGKLGTEAFF
TRBJ2-1 | TRBV7-9 | CASIPLAGGPNEQFF
TRBJ2-2 | TRBV2 | CASRGVLSGELFF
TRBJ2-1 | TRBV7-9 | CASKPGASGNEQFF
TRBJ1-1 | TRBV4-1 | CASSQDILTGVRTEAFF
TRBJ2-3 | TRBV28 | CASSPTRDSSTDTQYF
TRBJ2-1 | TRBV12-3/TRBV12-4 | CASSLGREQFF
TRBJ1-3 | TRBV29-1 | CSAQATGNTIYF
TRBJ1-1 | TRBV7-2 | CASSSQELFFGNTEAFF
TRBJ2-1 | TRBV7-2 | CASSSLGRRSSYNEQFF
TRBJ1-2 | TRBV7-9 | CASSLELGLGYTF
TRBJ2-7 | TRBV12-5 | CASGYTGLRYEQYF
TRBJ2-1 | TRBV11-2 | CASSLQAGAINEQFF
TRBJ1-1 | TRBV27 | CAMPKVNTEAFF
TRBJ1-2 | TRBV29-1 | CSVGGMGRQKGYTF
TRBJ2-1 | TRBV13 | CASSLEPGLGGFNEQFF